One sample yielded the 30 T cell receptor beta chains listed below, sequenced in a study of OX40 agonist ivuxolimab in advanced cancers. Measured with immunoSEQ multiplex PCR; TCRdb has only the in-frame clones, and not every one. The repertoire holds about 82,000 clones, with around 90% as singletons. The starting material was CD4+ or CD8+ T cells sorted from blood, obtained in a trial of the OX40 agonist ivuxolimab. These receptors all come from an adult with an advanced solid tumor such as melanoma, head and neck, liver or kidney cancer.

This chain uses TRBV27 with TRBJ1-2; D ambiguous. The length of the CDR3 is 12 residues. Between the trimmed V and J ends, which lost 5 bases and 7 bases, there was a span of 11 bases. Germline-derived CDR1 and CDR2 are MNHEY and SMNVEV (reference sequence). The CDR3 bases are TGTGCCAGCAGTAATCTAACTATTGGCTACACCTTC. This sequence encodes CASSNLTIGYTF.

The genes are TRBV5-4 and TRBJ2-7; D ambiguous. Germline V lookup: CDR1 SGHNT, CDR2 YYREEE (reference sequence). This CDR3 contains 15 residues. V lost 6 bases to trimming and J lost 2 bases, with 18 bases between them. The CDR3 reads CASTEGPSGTYEQYF. CDR3 coding DNA: TGTGCCAGCACCGAAGGCCCTAGTGGAACCTACGAGCAGTACTTC. Using reference TRBV5-4 and TRBJ2-7 for the parts outside the CDR3, the full variable domain is ETGVTQSPTHLIKTRGQQVTLRCSSQSGHNTVSWYQQALGQGPQFIFQYYREEENGRGNFPPRFSGLQFPNYSSELNVNALELDDSALYLCASTEGPSGTYEQYFGPGTRLTVT.

J is TRBJ2-3 and V is TRBV6-4; 15 positions match TRBD2. CDR3 size: 16 residues. Germline V gives CDR1 MRHNA, CDR2 SNTAGT. V gave up 6 bases and J gave up 4 bases; unmatched junction bases: 5. CDR3 bases: TGTGCCAGCAGCCCCGGACTAGCGGGAGGGGCAGATACGCAGTATTTT. Amino acids: CASSPGLAGGADTQYF.

J is TRBJ1-4 and V is TRBV18; 7 bases agree with TRBD1. In germline, CDR1 is KGHSH, CDR2 LQKENI. This CDR3 contains 13 residues. Losses at the gene ends were 4 bases for V and 6 bases for J; bases not matched to a gene: 2. The CDR3 DNA reads as TGTGCCAGCTCACTTGACAGGGATGAAAAACTGTTTTTT. Residues: CASSLDRDEKLFF.

V is TRBV7-3 and J is TRBJ2-1; 11 bases agree with TRBD2. J was trimmed by 13 bases and V by 0 bases; bases with no gene match: 2. The CDR3 is 13 amino acids. CDR1 is SGHTA, CDR2 FQGTGA, per germline. The CDR3 reads CASSLTSGRAQFF. CDR3 DNA: TGTGCCAGCAGCTTAACTAGCGGGAGGGCCCAGTTCTTC.

The chain links TRBV5-6 to TRBJ2-7; the D gene is possibly TRBD2 (6 bases). Deletions cut 6 bases from V and 2 bases from J, with 15 bases between. Germline assignment: CDR1 SGHDT and CDR2 YYEEEE. The CDR3 contains 14 residues. The CDR3 region is CASTFRDSAYEQYF. DNA for the CDR3: TGTGCCAGCACCTTCCGGGACTCCGCCTACGAGCAGTACTTC.

This chain connects TRBV20-1 to TRBJ2-1; D gene unclear. V lost 6 bases and J lost 5, with 8 bases in between. Germline CDR1 DFQATT, CDR2 SNEGSKA (reference sequence). The CDR3 sequence is 11 residues long. CDR3 DNA: TGCAGTGCATGGGCCAACAATGAGCAGTTCTTC. Protein: CSAWANNEQFF.

V is TRBV7-9 and J is TRBJ2-5; a weak D match, TRBD1 (5 bases). Germline V lookup: CDR1 SEHNR, CDR2 FQNEAQ (reference sequence). This CDR3 is built from 13 residues. The germline V and J ends were trimmed by 5 bases and 2 bases, with 9 bases remaining between them. The CDR3 DNA reads as TGTGCCAGCAGCCGGACATTGCAAGAGACCCAGTACTTC. It encodes CASSRTLQETQYF.

Of note for this clone: Other DNA sequences in the same sample also yield this CDR3. The chain recombines TRBV27 with TRBJ2-5; no clear D. V lost 2 bases and J 4 bases, leaving 2 bases between the germline ends. There are 11 residues in the CDR3. Germline V gene sequence: CDR1 MNHEY, CDR2 SMNVEV (reference sequence). CDR3 sequence (DNA): TGTGCCAGCAGTTTAGGAGAGACCCAGTACTTC. It translates to CASSLGETQYF.

The CDR3 region has the DNA TGTGCCAGCAGCCAAGAGGGTACAGGTGCCGATAACTATGGCTACACCTTC. Translating gives CASSQEGTGADNYGYTF. The J gene is TRBJ1-2, the V gene TRBV4-2, with D possibly TRBD1 on 5 matching bases. Germline V gives CDR1 LGHNA, CDR2 YNFKEQ. Trimming removed 0 bases from V and 1 base from J, with 15 bases in between. The CDR3 covers 17 residues.

The sample holds one count of this clone. The J gene is TRBJ1-2, the V gene TRBV28, with D unclear. CDR3 length: 13 amino acids. V lost 3 bases, J lost 2 bases, and 7 bases lay in between. Germline CDR1 MDHEN, CDR2 SYDVKM. The DNA for the CDR3 is TGTGCCAGCAGTTTTGGTCAGAACTATGGCTACACCTTC. Translated: CASSFGQNYGYTF.

The rearrangement links TRBV7-9 to TRBJ1-2, with D possibly being TRBD1 (5 bases). The ends were cut back, 5 bases at V and 4 bases at J, with 14 bases in the middle. The CDR3 covers 14 residues. Looked up from germline, CDR1 is SEHNR and CDR2 is FQNEAQ (reference sequence). The CDR3 here is CASSPTTGAYGYTF. In DNA, the CDR3 is TGTGCCAGCAGCCCAACAACCGGGGCCTATGGCTACACCTTC.

The V call is TRBV4-1, the J call TRBJ2-7; TRBD1 matches 7 bases. Germline loops: CDR1 MGHRA, CDR2 YSYEKL. The CDR3 contains 15 residues. With V trimmed by 0 bases and J by 4 bases, 6 bases remained unmatched. The CDR3 loop reads CASSQDPGGRYEQYF. For the CDR3, the DNA is TGCGCCAGCAGCCAAGACCCAGGGGGTAGATACGAGCAGTACTTC.

The chain recombines TRBV7-3 with TRBJ2-3; D is unclear. V gave up 3 bases and J gave up 5 bases, with 6 bases separating them. From germline, CDR1 is SGHTA and CDR2 FQGTGA. CDR3 length: 12 residues. The CDR3 here is CASSFPGDTQYF. The CDR3 nucleotides are TGTGCCAGCAGCTTCCCGGGAGATACGCAGTATTTT.

The chain carries TRBV5-6 and TRBJ1-2; 11 bases are a match to TRBD1. Unmatched junction bases numbered 8, after V lost 4 bases and J lost 3 bases. The V gene's germline CDR1 is SGHDT and CDR2 YYEEEE. The CDR3 contains 16 residues. The CDR3 DNA follows: TGTGCCAGCAGCCCGGGGACAGGGGGATCCTACTATGGCTACACCTTC. It yields the protein CASSPGTGGSYYGYTF.

The chain joins TRBV11-3 to TRBJ2-7; no clear D. Germline CDR1 and CDR2: SGHNT and YENEEA. Trimming removed 5 bases at V and 0 bases at J, with 2 bases between. The CDR3 spans 11 residues. CDR3 nucleotides: TGTGCCAGCAGCCACTCCTACGAGCAGTACTTC. It specifies CASSHSYEQYF.

The chain carries TRBV16 and TRBJ1-2, with D possibly being TRBD1 (5 bases). V was clipped by 2 bases and J by 4 bases, with 17 bases between them. The CDR3 runs to 16 residues. Germline V gene sequence: CDR1 KGHSY, CDR2 FQNENV. CDR3 loop: CASSQPPGASGYGYTF. CDR3 DNA sequence: TGTGCCAGCAGCCAACCCCCCGGGGCCTCCGGCTATGGCTACACCTTC.

The genes are TRBV7-6 and TRBJ1-1; D is perhaps TRBD1 (5 bases). The CDR3 runs 15 residues. Deletions cut 4 bases from V and 0 bases from J, with 12 bases between. CDR1 is SGHVS and CDR2 is FNYEAQ in the germline V gene. The CDR3 DNA follows: TGTGCCAGCAGCTCCGTCGACAGCATGAACACTGAAGCTTTCTTT. Translating it yields CASSSVDSMNTEAFF.

The genes are TRBV2 and TRBJ1-5, with D possibly being TRBD1 (6 bases). V gave up 3 bases and J gave up 2 bases, with 8 bases separating them. The CDR3 has 14 residues. Germline V lookup: CDR1 SNHLY, CDR2 FYNNEI. CDR3 sequence: CASSDRGGNQPQHF. CDR3 nucleotide sequence: TGTGCCAGCAGTGACAGGGGTGGCAATCAGCCCCAGCATTTT.

The V gene is TRBV29-1, the J gene TRBJ2-7, with D possibly matching TRBD1 (5 bases). Trimming pared 0 bases from V and 4 bases from J, leaving 10 bases between. Germline CDR1 SQVTM, CDR2 ANQGSEA. The CDR3 has 13 amino acids. The CDR3 loop reads CSVEEQASYEQYF. The CDR3, as DNA: TGCAGCGTTGAAGAACAGGCTAGTTACGAGCAGTACTTC.

This rearrangement joins TRBV9 to TRBJ2-1, with a weak D call TRBD2 (5 bases). The CDR3 spans 15 residues. V lost 3 bases, J lost 1 base, and 11 bases lay in between. CDR1 and CDR2 (germline): SGDLS, YYNGEE. The CDR3 coding sequence is TGTGCCAGCAGCGGTGTGGGGAGTTCCTACAATGAGCAGTTCTTC. It encodes CASSGVGSSYNEQFF.

By its share, this clone is medium-sized. The chain combines TRBV5-1 with TRBJ1-1; perhaps TRBD1 as D (6 bases). The CDR3 contains 15 residues. Germline V gives CDR1 SGHRS, CDR2 YFSETQ. V shed 0 bases and J shed 1 base, with 10 bases lying between them. In nucleotides, the CDR3 is TGCGCCAGCAGCTTGGTGTCAGGGGCGAACACTGAAGCTTTCTTT. This translates into CASSLVSGANTEAFF. Using reference TRBV5-1 and TRBJ1-1 for the parts outside the CDR3, the full variable domain is KAGVTQTPRYLIKTRGQQVTLSCSPISGHRSVSWYQQTPGQGLQFLFEYFSETQRNKGNFPGRFSGRQFSNSRSEMNVSTLELGDSALYLCASSLVSGANTEAFFGQGTRLTVV.

The gene calls are TRBV6-1 and TRBJ2-3; D call uncertain. The germline gives CDR1 MNHNS, CDR2 SASEGT. Trimming left V 4 bases short and J 5 bases short, with 19 bases between. The CDR3 consists of 16 residues. CDR3 sequence reads: CASSVRHPHAIDTQYF. Written as DNA, the CDR3 is TGTGCCAGCAGTGTAAGGCATCCCCACGCCATAGATACGCAGTATTTT.

This clone was observed once. This rearrangement joins TRBV18 to TRBJ1-1; D unclear. This CDR3 is built from 13 residues. Germline V CDR1 and CDR2: KGHSH, LQKENI. With 4 bases removed from V and 0 bases from J, the gap between germline ends came to 6 bases. The CDR3 loop reads CASSQALNTEAFF. The CDR3 nucleotides read TGTGCCAGCTCACAGGCCCTGAACACTGAAGCTTTCTTT.

The chain combines TRBV6-1 with TRBJ2-7, with D maybe TRBD1 (5 bases). From germline, CDR1 is MNHNS and CDR2 SASEGT. This CDR3 has 14 amino acids. Trimming took 3 bases from V and 1 from J, leaving 10 bases between them. The CDR3 region has the DNA TGTGCCAGCAGTGAGGTATCAGGGTCCTACGAGCAGTACTTC. Translation gives CASSEVSGSYEQYF.

There are a few counts of this clone. The V and J genes are TRBV9 and TRBJ1-5; D remains ambiguous. Germline V gene sequence: CDR1 SGDLS, CDR2 YYNGEE. Trimming stripped 4 bases from V and 0 bases from J, with 8 bases between. This CDR3 spans 14 amino acids. This CDR3 is CASSQTFSNQPQHF. CDR3 in DNA: TGTGCCAGCAGCCAGACGTTTAGCAATCAGCCCCAGCATTTT.

This clone was seen only once. The CDR3 bases are TGTGCCAGCACCTTGGGACAGGCCCCCTACGAGCAGTACTTC. Its protein product is CASTLGQAPYEQYF. The chain links TRBV28 to TRBJ2-7, with 8 nucleotides matching TRBD1. The CDR3 runs to 14 residues. V lost 7 bases to trimming and J lost 2 bases; unmatched junction nucleotides: 7. Per germline, CDR1 MDHEN and CDR2 SYDVKM.

V and J are TRBV10-3 and TRBJ2-1; D call uncertain. The CDR3 is 11 residues long. The germline gives CDR1 ENHRY, CDR2 SYGVKD. V lost 8 bases to trimming and J lost 10 bases, with 12 bases between them. The CDR3 bases are TGTGCCATCGGAAGTGATGGGGAGCAGTTCTTC. Translated: CAIGSDGEQFF.

Remarks on this clone: This sample includes further DNA sequences coding for the same CDR3. The genes are TRBV9 and TRBJ1-1; D may be TRBD1 (6 bases). The CDR3 totals 14 residues. Germline V gene lookup returns CDR1 SGDLS and CDR2 YYNGEE. The V end was cut by 0 bases, the J end by 5 bases, with 11 bases between. CDR3 amino acids: CASSVGGGTTEAFF. The CDR3 DNA follows: TGTGCCAGCAGCGTAGGAGGGGGTACGACTGAAGCTTTCTTT.

The chain couples TRBV19 to TRBJ2-3, with D maybe TRBD1 (6 bases). CDR3 length equals 12 residues. V lost 10 bases, J lost 6 bases, and 14 bases lay in between. Germline assignment: CDR1 LNHDA and CDR2 SQIVND (reference sequence). CDR3 sequence reads: CAIQGVGDTQYF. DNA for the CDR3: TGTGCCATACAGGGAGTCGGGGATACGCAGTATTTT. Looking up the rest from reference TRBV19 and TRBJ2-3 gives the full variable domain: DGGITQSPKYLFRKEGQNVTLSCEQNLNHDAMYWYRQDPGQGLRLIYYSQIVNDFQKGDIAEGYSVSREKKESFPLTVTSAQKNPTAFYLCAIQGVGDTQYFGPGTRLTVL.